The present TCR beta chain was sequenced within a study of identifying expanded T cells in peripheral blood. The CDR3 has 17 residues. Trimming removed 4 bases at V and 5 bases at J, with 24 bases between. Germline V gene data show CDR1 as SGHDT and CDR2 as YYEEEE. Profiling relied on immunoSEQ multiplex PCR, and the TCRdb table lists in-frame clones only, not all of them. The data hold 100,000 or so clones, with around 89% observed a single time. During the collection period, no donor immune events like infections were recorded. The genes are TRBV5-6 and TRBJ2-5; D possibly matches TRBD1 or TRBD2 (6 bases each). This TCR was recovered from a person aged 18-69 years in good health. The sample comprised blood. The CDR3 loop is CASSPSNGGHIWETQYF. The CDR3 coding sequence is TGTGCCAGCAGCCCGTCGAATGGGGGGCACATATGGGAGACCCAGTACTTC.